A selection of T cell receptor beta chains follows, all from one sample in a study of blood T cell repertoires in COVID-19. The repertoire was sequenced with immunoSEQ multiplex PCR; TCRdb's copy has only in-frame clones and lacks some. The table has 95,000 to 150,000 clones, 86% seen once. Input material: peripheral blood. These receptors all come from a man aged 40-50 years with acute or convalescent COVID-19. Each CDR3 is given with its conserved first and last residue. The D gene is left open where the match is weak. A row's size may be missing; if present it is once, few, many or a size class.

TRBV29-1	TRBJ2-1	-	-	CSVEDGLYRVNEQFF	TGCAGCGTTGAAGATGGGCTCTACCGAGTTAATGAGCAGTTCTTC
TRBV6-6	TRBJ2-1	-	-	CASSLNRRNEQFF	TGTGCCAGCAGTCTCAACCGGAGAAATGAGCAGTTCTTC
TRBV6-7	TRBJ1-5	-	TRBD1	CASSFETTGEAQPQHF	TGTGCCAGCAGTTTCGAAACTACAGGGGAAGCTCAGCCCCAGCATTTT
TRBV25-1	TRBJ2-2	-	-	CASSETGSTNTGELFF	TGTGCCAGCAGTGAGACAGGATCGACGAACACCGGGGAGCTGTTTTTT
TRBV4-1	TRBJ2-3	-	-	CASSNLATSTDTQYF	TGCGCCAGCAGCAATCTAGCGACCAGCACAGATACGCAGTATTTT
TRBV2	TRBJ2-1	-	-	CASRKTASATYNEQFF	TGTGCCAGCAGAAAGACGGCTAGCGCGACCTACAATGAGCAGTTCTTC
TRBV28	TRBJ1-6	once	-	CASSLGGGSTLHF	TGTGCCAGCAGTTTAGGGGGGGGGTCCACCCTCCACTTT
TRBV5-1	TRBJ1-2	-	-	CASSFDGGDYGYTF	TGCGCCAGCAGCTTTGACGGAGGGGACTATGGCTACACCTTC
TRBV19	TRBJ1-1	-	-	CASSRRQITLNTEAFF	TGTGCCAGTAGTAGGCGACAAATAACCCTTAACACTGAAGCTTTCTTT
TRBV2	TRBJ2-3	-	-	CASSTGGITDTQYF	TGTGCCAGCAGTACTGGAGGGATCACAGATACGCAGTATTTT
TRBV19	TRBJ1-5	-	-	CASSIVLGGIDQPQHF	TGTGCCAGTAGTATCGTTTTGGGGGGAATTGATCAGCCCCAGCATTTT
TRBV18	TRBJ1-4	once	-	CASSGGAFEKLFF	TGTGCCAGCTCGGGAGGGGCGTTTGAAAAACTGTTTTTT
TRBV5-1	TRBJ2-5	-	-	CASSINRVQETQYF	TGCGCCAGCAGCATAAACAGGGTCCAAGAGACCCAGTACTTC
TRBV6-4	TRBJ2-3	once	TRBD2	CASSDPGLAGNTDTQYF	TGTGCCAGCAGTGACCCCGGACTAGCGGGGAACACAGATACGCAGTATTTT
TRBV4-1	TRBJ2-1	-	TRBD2	CASSPHVTSGMSNEQFF	TGCGCCAGCAGCCCTCACGTGACTAGCGGGATGAGCAATGAGCAGTTCTTC
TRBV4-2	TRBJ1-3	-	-	CASSQDHRLSGNTIYF	TGTGCCAGCAGCCAAGATCACAGGCTCTCTGGAAACACCATATATTTT
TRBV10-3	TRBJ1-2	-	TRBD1	CAISRTGGINGYTF	TGTGCCATCAGCAGGACAGGGGGTATCAATGGCTACACCTTC
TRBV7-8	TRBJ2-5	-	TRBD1	CASSVNRGRETQYF	TGTGCCAGCAGCGTAAACAGGGGTCGGGAGACCCAGTACTTC
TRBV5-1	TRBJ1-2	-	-	CASSSGQTNYGYTF	TGCGCCAGCAGCTCAGGACAGACTAACTATGGCTACACCTTC
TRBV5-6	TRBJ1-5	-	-	CASSLAGTTSNQPQHF	TGTGCCAGCAGCTTGGCCGGGACAACAAGTAATCAGCCCCAGCATTTT
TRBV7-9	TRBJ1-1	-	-	CASSLVALPAFF	TGTGCCAGCAGCTTAGTGGCCCTTCCAGCTTTCTTT
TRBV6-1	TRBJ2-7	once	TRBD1	CASSEGAGQGANEQYF	TGTGCCAGCAGTGAAGGAGCGGGACAGGGTGCGAACGAGCAGTACTTC
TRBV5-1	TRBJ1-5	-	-	CASSLEPSNQPQHF	TGCGCCAGCAGCTTGGAGCCTAGCAATCAGCCCCAGCATTTT
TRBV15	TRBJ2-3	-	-	CATTDPRGMADTQYF	TGTGCCACAACCGATCCGAGAGGGATGGCGGATACGCAGTATTTT